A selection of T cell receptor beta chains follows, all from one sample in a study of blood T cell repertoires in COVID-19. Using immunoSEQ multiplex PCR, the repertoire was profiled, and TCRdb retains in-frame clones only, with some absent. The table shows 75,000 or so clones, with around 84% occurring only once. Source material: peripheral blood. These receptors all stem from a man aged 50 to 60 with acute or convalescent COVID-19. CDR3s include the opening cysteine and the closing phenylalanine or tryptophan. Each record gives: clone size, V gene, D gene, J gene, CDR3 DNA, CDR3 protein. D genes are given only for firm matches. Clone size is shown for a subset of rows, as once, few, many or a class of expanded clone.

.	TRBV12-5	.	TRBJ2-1	TGTGCTAGTGGTTTCGCCCCTCTAGCTAACGCCTACAATGAGCAGTTCTTC	CASGFAPLANAYNEQFF
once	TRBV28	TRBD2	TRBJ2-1	TGTGCCAGCCGCCGGGGCGGGGGATACAATGAGCAGTTCTTC	CASRRGGGYNEQFF
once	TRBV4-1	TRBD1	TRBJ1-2	TGCGCCAGCAGCCAACCGGACAGGGTTGTTGGCTACACCTTC	CASSQPDRVVGYTF
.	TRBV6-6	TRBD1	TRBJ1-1	TGTGCCAGCAGTTACGAGACAGGGAGGAACACTGAAGCTTTCTTT	CASSYETGRNTEAFF
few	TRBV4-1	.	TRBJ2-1	TGCGCCAGCAGCCAAGGGCCCCCCAATGAGCAGTTCTTC	CASSQGPPNEQFF
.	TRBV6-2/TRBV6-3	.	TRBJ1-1	TGTGCCAGCAGTTTCCAGGGCCTGAACACTGAAGCTTTCTTT	CASSFQGLNTEAFF
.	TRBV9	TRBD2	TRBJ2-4	TGTGCCAGCAGCGTAGTGGGGGAGGGAAACATTCAGTACTTC	CASSVVGEGNIQYF
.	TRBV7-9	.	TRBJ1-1	TGTGCCAGCAGCTTATTATCGAGAATGAACACTGAAGCTTTCTTT	CASSLLSRMNTEAFF
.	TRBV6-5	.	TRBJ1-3	TGTGCCAGCCGCTCTGGAAACACCATATATTTT	CASRSGNTIYF
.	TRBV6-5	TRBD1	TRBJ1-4	TGTGCCAGCCTTAGGACAGGAGGCGTTGAAAAACTGTTTTTT	CASLRTGGVEKLFF
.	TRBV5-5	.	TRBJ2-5	TGTGCCAGCAGCTTATCTCAAGAGACCCAGTACTTC	CASSLSQETQYF
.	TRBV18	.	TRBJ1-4	TGTGCCAGCTCACCAACACCGGTCGGGTCAACTAATGAAAAACTGTTTTTT	CASSPTPVGSTNEKLFF
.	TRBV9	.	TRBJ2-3	TGTGCCAGCAGCGTAGGAGGAAGCGACCTCACAGATACGCAGTATTTT	CASSVGGSDLTDTQYF
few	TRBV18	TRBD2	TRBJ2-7	TGTGCCAGCTCACCGGGACTAGCGGGGTACTCCTACGAGCAGTACTTC	CASSPGLAGYSYEQYF
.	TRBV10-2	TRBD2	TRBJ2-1	TGCGCCAGCAGTCCGGGACTAGCGGGCATCAATGAGCAGTTCTTC	CASSPGLAGINEQFF
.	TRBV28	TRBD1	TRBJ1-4	TGTGCCAGCAGTGCTGGGACAGGGGGCGGAAAACTGTTTTTT	CASSAGTGGGKLFF
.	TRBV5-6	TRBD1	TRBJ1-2	TGTGCCAGCAGCACAGGGGGATTGAACTATGGCTACACCTTC	CASSTGGLNYGYTF
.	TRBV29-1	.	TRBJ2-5	TGCAGCGTTGCCAGTAACCAAGAGACCCAGTACTTC	CSVASNQETQYF
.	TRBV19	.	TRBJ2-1	TGTGCCAGTAGCGGGAGGACAGTATCCTACAATGAGCAGTTCTTC	CASSGRTVSYNEQFF
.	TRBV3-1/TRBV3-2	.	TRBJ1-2	TGTGCCAGCAGCCTACAACCCCAGGGTCTGATTTATGGCTACACCTTC	CASSLQPQGLIYGYTF
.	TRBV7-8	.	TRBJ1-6	TGTGCCAGCAGCTCAGCAGTTATTACTCGTCTGAGCTCACCCCTCCACTTT	CASSSAVITRLSSPLHF
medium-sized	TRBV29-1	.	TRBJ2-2	TGCAGCGTTATGACAGACCAGAACACCGGGGAGCTGTTTTTT	CSVMTDQNTGELFF
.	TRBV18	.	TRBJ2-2	TGTGCCAGCTCAAATTACGAGAGTGGGAGCACCGGGGAGCTGTTTTTT	CASSNYESGSTGELFF
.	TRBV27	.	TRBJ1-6	TGTGCCAGCAGTGGGAGGGGTTCTTCACCCCTCCACTTT	CASSGRGSSPLHF